These T cell receptor beta chains were read from a single sample in a study of human T cells and chemical hapten exposure. MiXCR, run by TCRdb on the RACE reads, gives a single entry per CDR3 protein. The sample contains 150,000 to 200,000 distinct CDR3 sequences, about 15% of which appear only once. Sequences were derived from whole blood, sampled in connection with sensitization to the hapten diphenylcyclopropenone (DPC). These receptors came from a woman in her 30s with alopecia areata. Some clones in this sample may be carry-over from other donors' samples. CDR3s include the opening cysteine and the closing phenylalanine or tryptophan. Each record gives: clone size, V gene, J gene, D gene, CDR3 protein, CDR3 DNA. A D gene is named only where the DNA matches it firmly. Only some rows state a clone size, as once, few, many or a class for expanded clones.

clone_size: few
v_call: TRBV7-9
j_call: TRBJ2-3
d_call: -
cdr3_aa: CASSLTGDTQYF
cdr3_nt: TGTGCCAGCAGCTTGACGGGGGATACGCAGTATTTT

clone_size: many
v_call: TRBV7-3
j_call: TRBJ1-1
d_call: -
cdr3_aa: CASRLGGMNTEAFF
cdr3_nt: TGTGCCAGCAGGTTGGGGGGAATGAACACTGAAGCTTTCTTT

clone_size: few
v_call: TRBV12-3/TRBV12-4
j_call: TRBJ2-1
d_call: TRBD2
cdr3_aa: CASTPSGGSYKEQFF
cdr3_nt: TGTGCCAGCACCCCGAGCGGGGGGTCCTATAAGGAGCAGTTCTTC

clone_size: -
v_call: TRBV25-1
j_call: TRBJ1-6
d_call: -
cdr3_aa: CASSEGTGHSNSPLHF
cdr3_nt: TGTGCCAGCAGTGAAGGCACGGGACACAGTAATTCACCCCTCCACTTT

clone_size: few
v_call: TRBV9
j_call: TRBJ1-2
d_call: -
cdr3_aa: CASSPPNYGYTF
cdr3_nt: TGTGCCAGCAGCCCTCCTAACTATGGCTACACCTTC

clone_size: few
v_call: TRBV12-3/TRBV12-4
j_call: TRBJ2-3
d_call: -
cdr3_aa: CASSVGGARTDTQYF
cdr3_nt: TGTGCCAGCAGTGTGGGGGGGGCCCGCACAGATACGCAGTATTTT

clone_size: -
v_call: TRBV5-1
j_call: TRBJ2-4
d_call: -
cdr3_aa: CASSLVLGGPKNIQYF
cdr3_nt: TGCGCCAGCAGCTTGGTTCTTGGGGGCCCCAAAAACATTCAGTACTTC

clone_size: -
v_call: TRBV5-4
j_call: TRBJ2-1
d_call: -
cdr3_aa: CASSSGGGTYNEQFF
cdr3_nt: TGTGCCAGCAGCTCTGGGGGGGGCACGTACAATGAGCAGTTCTTC

clone_size: -
v_call: TRBV2
j_call: TRBJ1-5
d_call: -
cdr3_aa: CASSDGVYSNQPQHF
cdr3_nt: TGTGCCAGCAGTGATGGGGTTTATAGCAATCAGCCCCAGCATTTT

clone_size: -
v_call: TRBV5-1
j_call: TRBJ2-1
d_call: -
cdr3_aa: CASSLGAGESYNEQFF
cdr3_nt: TGCGCCAGCAGCTTAGGCGCTGGGGAGTCCTACAATGAGCAGTTCTTC

clone_size: few
v_call: TRBV6-6
j_call: TRBJ2-7
d_call: TRBD2
cdr3_aa: CASRGTSGSLYEQYF
cdr3_nt: TGTGCCAGCAGGGGGACTAGCGGGTCTCTCTACGAGCAGTACTTC

clone_size: -
v_call: TRBV6-2/TRBV6-3
j_call: TRBJ2-7
d_call: -
cdr3_aa: CASSYSYGARYEQYF
cdr3_nt: TGTGCCAGCAGTTACTCGTATGGGGCTCGGTACGAGCAGTACTTC

clone_size: few
v_call: TRBV12-3/TRBV12-4
j_call: TRBJ2-1
d_call: TRBD1
cdr3_aa: CASRPQDRVVHNEQFF
cdr3_nt: TGTGCCAGCAGGCCCCAGGACAGGGTGGTCCACAATGAGCAGTTCTTC

clone_size: few
v_call: TRBV5-1
j_call: TRBJ2-4
d_call: TRBD1
cdr3_aa: CASSWGPTGLAKNIQYF
cdr3_nt: TGCGCCAGCAGCTGGGGGCCGACAGGGCTAGCCAAAAACATTCAGTACTTC

clone_size: -
v_call: TRBV14
j_call: TRBJ2-1
d_call: -
cdr3_aa: CASSQERGNYNEQFF
cdr3_nt: TGTGCCAGCAGCCAAGAGAGAGGGAACTACAATGAGCAGTTCTTC

clone_size: -
v_call: TRBV28
j_call: TRBJ2-1
d_call: TRBD2
cdr3_aa: CASSSLAGVDNEQFF
cdr3_nt: TGTGCCAGCAGTTCCCTAGCGGGAGTGGACAATGAGCAGTTCTTC

clone_size: few
v_call: TRBV9
j_call: TRBJ1-3
d_call: TRBD1
cdr3_aa: CASSASGTASSGNTIYF
cdr3_nt: TGTGCCAGCAGCGCGTCCGGGACAGCGAGCTCTGGAAACACCATATATTTT

clone_size: many
v_call: TRBV18
j_call: TRBJ1-4
d_call: TRBD1
cdr3_aa: CASSPNRGPNEKLFF
cdr3_nt: TGTGCCAGCTCACCAAACAGGGGACCTAATGAAAAACTGTTTTTT

clone_size: -
v_call: TRBV6-2/TRBV6-3
j_call: TRBJ2-3
d_call: -
cdr3_aa: CASTFTEITDTQYF
cdr3_nt: TGTGCCAGCACCTTCACAGAAATCACAGATACGCAGTATTTT

clone_size: few
v_call: TRBV28
j_call: TRBJ2-7
d_call: -
cdr3_aa: CASVLSSYEQYF
cdr3_nt: TGTGCCAGCGTGCTCAGCTCCTACGAGCAGTACTTC

clone_size: many
v_call: TRBV7-2
j_call: TRBJ2-2
d_call: -
cdr3_aa: CASSLERGTNTGELFF
cdr3_nt: TGTGCCAGCAGCTTAGAGAGGGGAACGAACACCGGGGAGCTGTTTTTT

clone_size: -
v_call: TRBV5-1
j_call: TRBJ2-1
d_call: TRBD2
cdr3_aa: CASSHGGTSGAYNEQFF
cdr3_nt: TGCGCCAGCAGCCACGGCGGGACTAGCGGGGCTTACAATGAGCAGTTCTTC

clone_size: few
v_call: TRBV6-2/TRBV6-3
j_call: TRBJ1-5
d_call: -
cdr3_aa: CASSYGGGSNQPQHF
cdr3_nt: TGTGCCAGCAGTTATGGGGGTGGGAGCAATCAGCCCCAGCATTTT

clone_size: few
v_call: TRBV29-1
j_call: TRBJ2-1
d_call: TRBD1
cdr3_aa: CSVEEGQVVHEQFF
cdr3_nt: TGCAGCGTTGAGGAGGGACAGGTCGTCCATGAGCAGTTCTTC

clone_size: -
v_call: TRBV6-5
j_call: TRBJ1-5
d_call: -
cdr3_aa: CASSLSGRNQPQHF
cdr3_nt: TGTGCCAGCAGCCTCTCGGGGCGGAATCAGCCCCAGCATTTT

clone_size: few
v_call: TRBV18
j_call: TRBJ2-3
d_call: TRBD1
cdr3_aa: CASSPPVGQGPDTQYF
cdr3_nt: TGTGCCAGCTCACCACCTGTGGGACAGGGGCCAGATACGCAGTATTTT

clone_size: few
v_call: TRBV5-1
j_call: TRBJ2-7
d_call: TRBD1
cdr3_aa: CASSLWAVGQGRTYEQYF
cdr3_nt: TGCGCCAGCAGCTTGTGGGCAGTCGGACAGGGGAGAACCTACGAGCAGTACTTC

clone_size: -
v_call: TRBV29-1
j_call: TRBJ2-1
d_call: -
cdr3_aa: CSVEGLANPYNEQFF
cdr3_nt: TGCAGCGTTGAAGGTCTAGCGAACCCCTACAATGAGCAGTTCTTC

clone_size: few
v_call: TRBV6-1
j_call: TRBJ1-5
d_call: -
cdr3_aa: CASRSGDNQPQHF
cdr3_nt: TGTGCCAGCAGGTCAGGTGACAATCAGCCCCAGCATTTT

clone_size: -
v_call: TRBV3-1
j_call: TRBJ2-5
d_call: -
cdr3_aa: CASSQVASFVETQYF
cdr3_nt: TGTGCCAGCAGCCAAGTAGCATCATTTGTAGAGACCCAGTACTTC

clone_size: -
v_call: TRBV6-6
j_call: TRBJ1-5
d_call: -
cdr3_aa: CASSEPTTRDSNQPQHF
cdr3_nt: TGTGCCAGCAGTGAACCGACGACACGCGATAGCAATCAGCCCCAGCATTTT

clone_size: many
v_call: TRBV5-1
j_call: TRBJ2-5
d_call: -
cdr3_aa: CASSPGPQETQYF
cdr3_nt: TGCGCCAGCAGCCCGGGACCCCAAGAGACCCAGTACTTC

clone_size: many
v_call: TRBV5-4
j_call: TRBJ2-3
d_call: -
cdr3_aa: CASRLRPAGDTQYF
cdr3_nt: TGTGCCAGCAGGCTCCGACCGGCCGGAGATACGCAGTATTTT

clone_size: few
v_call: TRBV29-1
j_call: TRBJ1-5
d_call: -
cdr3_aa: CSVEVGGNQPQHF
cdr3_nt: TGCAGCGTTGAAGTCGGTGGTAATCAGCCCCAGCATTTT

clone_size: -
v_call: TRBV5-1
j_call: TRBJ2-7
d_call: TRBD1
cdr3_aa: CASSFGQVTYEQYF
cdr3_nt: TGCGCCAGCAGCTTCGGACAGGTAACCTACGAGCAGTACTTC

clone_size: many
v_call: TRBV15
j_call: TRBJ1-3
d_call: -
cdr3_aa: CATSRVPQGHSGNTIYF
cdr3_nt: TGTGCCACCAGCAGAGTGCCCCAGGGACACTCTGGAAACACCATATATTTT

clone_size: -
v_call: TRBV12-3/TRBV12-4
j_call: TRBJ1-1
d_call: -
cdr3_aa: CASSLGTRRRNTEAFF
cdr3_nt: TGTGCCAGCAGTTTAGGGACAAGACGACGGAACACTGAAGCTTTCTTT

clone_size: -
v_call: TRBV28
j_call: TRBJ1-6
d_call: -
cdr3_aa: CASSPMRRSSYNSPLHF
cdr3_nt: TGTGCCAGCAGCCCGATGCGGCGAAGCTCCTATAATTCACCCCTCCACTTT

clone_size: few
v_call: TRBV12-3/TRBV12-4
j_call: TRBJ2-5
d_call: TRBD2
cdr3_aa: CASSLTSGRGEETQYF
cdr3_nt: TGTGCCAGCAGTTTAACTAGCGGGAGAGGTGAGGAGACCCAGTACTTC

clone_size: -
v_call: TRBV5-1
j_call: TRBJ1-4
d_call: -
cdr3_aa: CASSPGGGLNEKLFF
cdr3_nt: TGCGCCAGCAGCCCTGGGGGGGGCCTTAATGAAAAACTGTTTTTT

clone_size: few
v_call: TRBV7-2
j_call: TRBJ2-4
d_call: TRBD2
cdr3_aa: CASSTRASGGALAKNIQYF
cdr3_nt: TGTGCCAGCAGCACTAGGGCGTCGGGGGGGGCTTTGGCCAAAAACATTCAGTACTTC

clone_size: few
v_call: TRBV2
j_call: TRBJ1-2
d_call: TRBD1
cdr3_aa: CATANDRASYGYTF
cdr3_nt: TGTGCCACAGCGAATGACAGGGCGAGCTATGGCTACACCTTC

clone_size: -
v_call: TRBV10-3
j_call: TRBJ2-2
d_call: TRBD1
cdr3_aa: CAIRDDRGDGGELFF
cdr3_nt: TGTGCCATCAGGGACGACAGGGGCGATGGCGGGGAGCTGTTTTTT

clone_size: -
v_call: TRBV7-8
j_call: TRBJ1-2
d_call: -
cdr3_aa: CASSSSQPRWNYGYTF
cdr3_nt: TGTGCCAGCAGCTCTTCACAGCCTAGATGGAACTATGGCTACACCTTC

clone_size: few
v_call: TRBV7-6
j_call: TRBJ2-3
d_call: TRBD2
cdr3_aa: CASSLGSGMSTDTQYF
cdr3_nt: TGTGCCAGCAGCTTAGGAAGCGGGATGAGCACAGATACGCAGTATTTT

clone_size: -
v_call: TRBV28
j_call: TRBJ1-2
d_call: -
cdr3_aa: CASSLSPGASGYTF
cdr3_nt: TGTGCCAGCAGTTTATCGCCGGGAGCCTCTGGCTACACCTTC

clone_size: -
v_call: TRBV20-1
j_call: TRBJ2-1
d_call: -
cdr3_aa: CSASLGSEQFF
cdr3_nt: TGCAGTGCTTCGCTTGGTAGTGAGCAGTTCTTC

clone_size: few
v_call: TRBV28
j_call: TRBJ1-5
d_call: TRBD1
cdr3_aa: CASSPPPGQGDSNQPQHF
cdr3_nt: TGTGCCAGCAGTCCCCCACCGGGACAGGGGGATAGCAATCAGCCCCAGCATTTT

clone_size: many
v_call: TRBV7-6
j_call: TRBJ2-2
d_call: -
cdr3_aa: CASSLAGQSGELFF
cdr3_nt: TGTGCCAGCAGCTTGGCAGGGCAGAGCGGGGAGCTGTTTTTT

clone_size: -
v_call: TRBV5-5
j_call: TRBJ2-7
d_call: -
cdr3_aa: CASSPLVTTQIYEQYF
cdr3_nt: TGTGCCAGCAGCCCCCTTGTAACGACACAGATTTACGAGCAGTACTTC

clone_size: many
v_call: TRBV5-1
j_call: TRBJ2-3
d_call: -
cdr3_aa: CASSSGESTDTQYF
cdr3_nt: TGCGCCAGCAGCTCCGGTGAGAGCACAGATACGCAGTATTTT

clone_size: few
v_call: TRBV4-1
j_call: TRBJ1-1
d_call: -
cdr3_aa: CASSQLSRRIAEAFF
cdr3_nt: TGCGCCAGCAGCCAACTTTCGAGGCGGATCGCTGAAGCTTTCTTT

clone_size: -
v_call: TRBV20-1
j_call: TRBJ2-3
d_call: -
cdr3_aa: CSASPLTGSDTQYF
cdr3_nt: TGCAGTGCTAGCCCCCTAACCGGCTCAGATACGCAGTATTTT